The subject of this entry is one T cell receptor (beta chain). What it binds is not known. These data are taken from a study of cytomegalovirus exposure and HLA in healthy donors. Whole-study results and caveats: A classifier reportedly called cytomegalovirus status with high sensitivity and specificity. TCR beta V- and J-gene trimming was later associated with a missense DCLRE1C variant. In a later analysis, at a false discovery rate of 0.05, over 15,000 TCR beta sequences matched HLA alleles. By HLA locus, TCR association rates varied in a later analysis, with DRB1 showing the most and HLA-C the fewest.

PCR was performed using 60 Vbeta and 13 Jbeta primers. Profiling relied on immunoSEQ multiplex PCR, and the TCRdb table lists in-frame clones only, not all of them. The data hold about 160,000 clones, with around 80% observed a single time. Germline V gene lookup returns CDR1 SGHVS and CDR2 FNYEAQ. V was clipped by 3 bases and J by 2 bases; unmatched bases: 8. The CDR3 runs 17 residues. J is TRBJ1-1 and V is TRBV7-6; 11 bases match TRBD1. The sequence was obtained from a man aged 50 to 60 in good health and CMV-seropositive. Sequenced input: PBMCs. The CDR3 here is CASSFPRTGGENTEAFF. In nucleotides, the CDR3 is TGTGCCAGCAGCTTCCCCCGGACAGGGGGCGAAAACACTGAAGCTTTCTTT.